The clone carrying this T cell receptor (beta chain) occurred a few times. Its specificity is unknown. TCRdb analysed the reads with MiXCR anew, one entry per CDR3 protein. The sample yields 500,000 to 600,000 distinct CDR3 sequences, 16% seen once. The data belong to a study of T cell repertoires in cytomegalovirus infection. Across the study: Public TCR beta signatures provided an indication of both CMV infection and a matching HLA type.

The CDR3 is 16 amino acids. Germline-derived CDR1 and CDR2 are KGHSH and LQKENI. The germline V and J ends were trimmed by 3 bases and 2 bases, with 14 bases remaining between them. Study-level points and caveats: HLA-C-restricted CMV-specific TCR beta clonotypes prevailed in the ex vivo response.

The rearrangement uses TRBV18 and TRBJ2-1; unclear D gene. The sample comprised CD8+ T cells from PBMCs. This clonotype was obtained from a human donor in good health (CMV status not recorded). Some clones in this sample may be carry-over from other donors' samples. The CDR3 nucleotides read TGTGCCAGCTCACCCGGAAGCCAGAACCCCTACAATGAGCAGTTCTTC. Residues: CASSPGSQNPYNEQFF. The variable domain in full, with the rest retrieved from reference TRBV18 and TRBJ2-1, is NAGVMQNPRHLVRRRGQEARLRCSPMKGHSHVYWYRQLPEEGLKFMVYLQKENIIDESGMPKERFSAEFPKEGPSILRIQQVVRGDSAAYFCASSPGSQNPYNEQFFGPGTRLTVL.